This T cell receptor (beta chain) was recovered during a study of T cell responses to AZD1222 COVID-19 vaccine. In regard to this clone: Its antigen is still unknown.

Trimming removed 3 bases at V and 6 bases at J, with 8 bases between. CDR3 length: 11 amino acids. Germline-derived CDR1 and CDR2 are GTSNPN and SVGIG (reference sequence). Study-wide points: Most donors were white British and more were female, and clonal diversity was possibly underestimated. As reported, nearly half of all spike-specific TCRs target variant regions that are unmutated.

TCRdb keeps only in-frame clones here, not all; method: immunoSEQ multiplex PCR. The repertoire holds approximately 110,000 clones, around 90% seen once, with 9% to 9.5% in the top ten. The chain combines TRBV30 with TRBJ2-5; D may match TRBD1 or TRBD2 (5 bases each). The sequences come from peripheral blood, collected on day 0 of AZD1222 vaccination. The sequence was obtained from an adult in good health. CDR3 coding DNA: TGTGCCTGGAGCCCGGGGCAGACCCAGTACTTC. This encodes CAWSPGQTQYF. Full variable domain (outside the CDR3, taken from reference TRBV30 and TRBJ2-5): SQTIHQWPATLVQPVGSPLSLECTVEGTSNPNLYWYRQAAGRGLQLLFYSVGIGQISSEVPQNLSASRPQDRQFILSSKKLLLSDSGFYLCAWSPGQTQYFGPGTRLLVL.